What follows are 12 T cell receptor beta chains derived from one specimen sequenced in a study of Ad26.COV2.S vaccination and SARS-CoV-2 variants. Repertoires were generated with immunoSEQ multiplex PCR, while TCRdb's copy carries only in-frame clones and drops some. The data hold around 400,000 clones, with around 90% observed a single time. Treatment here: some 20 received Ad26.COV2.S at low or high dose, single or two shots; 5 received placebo; per-sample allocation not given. Day 63 following the first vaccine or placebo injection was when the samples were taken. This specimen consisted of peripheral blood, obtained in a trial of Ad26.COV2.S vaccine versus placebo. The receptors were gathered from a person between 18 and 59 years old who received the Ad26.COV2.S COVID-19 vaccine or a placebo.

The table lists this clone with a count of one. V is TRBV4-1 and J is TRBJ2-7; D gene unclear. The CDR3 is made up of 13 amino acids. The germline V and J ends were trimmed by 4 bases and 3 bases, with 10 bases remaining between them. Germline V gives CDR1 MGHRA, CDR2 YSYEKL. The CDR3 nucleotides are TGCGCCAGCAGCCGCAAGGACGGCTACGAGCAGTACTTC. Protein product: CASSRKDGYEQYF.

The CDR3 sequence: CASSTLHRDGAPYEQYF. CDR3 coding DNA: TGTGCCAGTAGTACTCTACACCGGGACGGAGCTCCCTACGAGCAGTACTTC. The chain links TRBV19 to TRBJ2-7; D is tentatively TRBD1 or TRBD2 (5 bases each). The CDR3 is 17 residues long. V lost 4 bases and J lost 2, with 21 bases in between. Germline V gene lookup returns CDR1 LNHDA and CDR2 SQIVND (reference sequence).

This chain links TRBV12-3 or TRBV12-4 with TRBJ2-3; tentative D call: TRBD1 (5 bases). The CDR3 extends over 12 amino acids. V was clipped by 6 bases and J by 7 bases, with 11 bases between them. CDR3 amino acids: CASSLQGNTQYF. The DNA of the CDR3 is TGTGCCAGCAGCCTGCAGGGAAATACGCAGTATTTT.

The chain links TRBV15 to TRBJ2-7, with 14 bases fitting TRBD2. CDR1 and CDR2 (germline): LNHNV, YYDKDF (reference sequence). Trimming cost V 0 bases and J 5 bases; bases outside gene matches: 9. The CDR3 is 18 residues long. CDR3 region: CATSRDLGTSGSRDEQYF. Here the CDR3 DNA reads TGTGCCACCAGCAGAGATCTCGGGACTAGCGGGAGTCGGGACGAGCAGTACTTC.

The chain employs TRBV18 and TRBJ2-1; maybe TRBD2 (5 bases). The ends were cut back, 3 bases at V and 5 bases at J, with 8 bases in the middle. Germline assignment: CDR1 KGHSH and CDR2 LQKENI. CDR3 length: 13 amino acids. Here the CDR3 reads CASSPDLHNEQFF. CDR3 coding DNA: TGTGCCAGCTCACCGGACTTACACAATGAGCAGTTCTTC.

This chain connects TRBV19 to TRBJ2-7; possibly TRBD1 or TRBD2 for D (5 bases each). V gave up 5 bases and J gave up 6 bases, with 11 bases separating them. This CDR3 contains 12 residues. The V gene's germline CDR1 is LNHDA and CDR2 SQIVND (reference sequence). CDR3 sequence (DNA): TGTGCCAGTAGTCCCGAGGGGCTCGAGCAGTACTTC. It codes for CASSPEGLEQYF.

The genes are TRBV10-3 and TRBJ1-1; no clear D gene. Germline V gives CDR1 ENHRY, CDR2 SYGVKD. CDR3 size: 14 residues. Trimming pared 6 bases from V and 11 bases from J, leaving 22 bases between. CDR3 DNA: TGTGCCATCAGCTCAGGAGTTATGAACACTCGGGCTTTCTTT. This gives the protein CAISSGVMNTRAFF.

The rearrangement links TRBV7-9 to TRBJ2-5, with 11 nucleotides matching TRBD2. The CDR3 runs to 15 residues. The trim removed 5 bases at V and 1 base at J, leaving 3 bases unmatched. Germline V lookup: CDR1 SEHNR, CDR2 FQNEAQ (reference sequence). The CDR3 sequence is CASSKLAGGQETQYF. The CDR3 nucleotides read TGTGCCAGCAGCAAGCTAGCGGGAGGCCAAGAGACCCAGTACTTC.

The CDR3 here is CASTDRGVLLSNEKLFF. CDR3 in DNA: TGTGCCAGCACGGACAGGGGCGTGCTCCTCAGTAATGAAAAACTGTTTTTT. V usage is TRBV28 and J usage is TRBJ1-4; 9 bases are a match to TRBD1. Germline V gene lookup returns CDR1 MDHEN and CDR2 SYDVKM. This CDR3 is 17 amino acids long. Germline trimming cut 7 bases from V and 4 bases from J; bases unmatched to any gene: 13.

The chain links TRBV18 to TRBJ1-1; tentative D call: TRBD1 (6 bases). The V gene's germline CDR1 is KGHSH and CDR2 LQKENI. Deletions cut 2 bases from V and 1 base from J, with 11 bases between. The CDR3 covers 15 residues. The CDR3 DNA reads as TGTGCCAGCTCACCAGCCAAGACAGGGAACACTGAAGCTTTCTTT. Protein product: CASSPAKTGNTEAFF.

V gene TRBV7-8 combines with J gene TRBJ2-7, with a weak D call TRBD1 (6 bases). The germline V and J ends were trimmed by 10 bases and 2 bases, with 24 bases remaining between them. This CDR3 is built from 16 residues. The germline CDR1 and CDR2 sequences are SGHVS and FQNEAQ. CDR3 nucleotides: TGTGCCACAGCTTCCGGGACATTCTTAGACACCTACGAGCAGTACTTC. Translating gives CATASGTFLDTYEQYF.

V and J are TRBV6-5 and TRBJ1-3; TRBD1 aligns across 7 bases. V dropped 7 bases and J dropped 0; count of bases not matched to a gene: 6. Germline lookup yields CDR1 MNHEY and CDR2 SVGAGI. The length of the CDR3 is 15 residues. This chain's CDR3 is CASTAGTASGNTIYF. For the CDR3, the DNA is TGTGCCAGCACCGCCGGGACAGCCTCTGGAAACACCATATATTTT.